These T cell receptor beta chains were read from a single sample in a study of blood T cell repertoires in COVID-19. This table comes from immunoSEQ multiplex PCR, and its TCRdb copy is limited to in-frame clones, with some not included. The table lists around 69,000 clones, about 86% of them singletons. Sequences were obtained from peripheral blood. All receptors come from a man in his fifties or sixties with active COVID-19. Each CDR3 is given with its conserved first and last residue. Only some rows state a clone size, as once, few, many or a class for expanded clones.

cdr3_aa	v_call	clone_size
CASSGTGFDTGELFF	TRBV7-6	-
CASRLTGPIYF	TRBV6-5	-
CSSAYLGGNEQFF	TRBV29-1	-
CASSVRETQYF	TRBV5-6	once
CASSSDRGRAGQWFF	TRBV19	few
CATGEGSATGELFF	TRBV24-1	-
CASSQGGPSYNEQFF	TRBV4-1	-
CSVITYNEQFF	TRBV20-1	-
CASSLNLATGEQFF	TRBV11-2	-
CASSQGGVQETQYF	TRBV3-1/TRBV3-2	-
CASSTTQGYTEAFF	TRBV18	-
CASSKGQGAVEAFF	TRBV11-2	-
CATSTLGGSQETQYF	TRBV15	-
CASSPGYTIYF	TRBV4-1	few
CASSPGGVVETQYF	TRBV7-2	once
CASSSGLLSHGETQYF	TRBV5-1	-
CAISWTGGTEAFF	TRBV10-3	-
CASSRQGNQPQHF	TRBV6-5	-
CASSLGGQGARLEKLFF	TRBV11-2	-
CASSEVSSGGKNIQYF	TRBV2	-
CASSVTDTNYGYTF	TRBV9	-
CASSNDRANYNEQFF	TRBV5-4	-
CASSYGRGGPGAQYF	TRBV7-9	-
CASSLDWSGQRKETQYF	TRBV11-2	-
CASSQEDRADTQYF	TRBV4-2	-
CASSRGQRYGYTF	TRBV12-3/TRBV12-4	-
CASSPLAGDYNEQFF	TRBV5-4	-
CASNLGGGTDTQYF	TRBV6-5	-
CASSTEGLPNEQFF	TRBV7-2	-
CASSQDLGGEPEAFF	TRBV14	-
CASASSAGGPRGTQYF	TRBV2	few
CASSPRTGLADTQYF	TRBV6-5	-
CASSSTRGGGNSPLHF	TRBV7-9	-
CASSAGGGKEKLFF	TRBV9	-
CASSQEYGSLPTGELFF	TRBV3-1/TRBV3-2	-
CASSPTSANTGELFF	TRBV6-6	-
CASSTSYLRNQPQHF	TRBV6-2/TRBV6-3	-
CASSFGRNNEQFF	TRBV5-4	-
CASSQGLAGVSGTQYF	TRBV4-1	-
CASRHRDRDEAFF	TRBV27	-
CASSSPGGSYNEQFF	TRBV19	-